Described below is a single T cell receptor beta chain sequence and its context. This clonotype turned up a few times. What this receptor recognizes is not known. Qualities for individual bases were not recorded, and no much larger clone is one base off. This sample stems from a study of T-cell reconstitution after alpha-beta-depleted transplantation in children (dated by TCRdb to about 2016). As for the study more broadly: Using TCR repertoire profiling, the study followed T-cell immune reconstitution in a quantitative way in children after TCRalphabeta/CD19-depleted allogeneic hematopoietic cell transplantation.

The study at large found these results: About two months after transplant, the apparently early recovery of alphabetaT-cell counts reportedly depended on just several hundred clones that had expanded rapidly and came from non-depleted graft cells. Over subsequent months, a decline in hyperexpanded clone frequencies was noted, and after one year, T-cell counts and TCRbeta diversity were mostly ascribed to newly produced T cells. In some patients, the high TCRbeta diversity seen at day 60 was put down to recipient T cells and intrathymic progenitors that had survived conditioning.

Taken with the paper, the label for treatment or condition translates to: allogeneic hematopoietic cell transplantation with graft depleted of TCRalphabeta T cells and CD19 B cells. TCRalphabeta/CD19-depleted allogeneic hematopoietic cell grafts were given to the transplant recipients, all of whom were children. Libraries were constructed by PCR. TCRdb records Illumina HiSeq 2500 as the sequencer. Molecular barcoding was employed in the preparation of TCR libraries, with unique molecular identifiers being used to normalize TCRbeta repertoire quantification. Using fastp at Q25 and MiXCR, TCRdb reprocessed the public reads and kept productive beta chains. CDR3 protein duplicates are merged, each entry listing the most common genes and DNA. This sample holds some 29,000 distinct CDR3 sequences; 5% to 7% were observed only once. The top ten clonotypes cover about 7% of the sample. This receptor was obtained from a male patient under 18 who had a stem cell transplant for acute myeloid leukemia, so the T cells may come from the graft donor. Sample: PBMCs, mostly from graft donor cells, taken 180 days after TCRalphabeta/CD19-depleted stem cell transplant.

The CDR3 protein: CASRGVLLYTEAFF. The nucleotide sequence reads TGTGCCAGTAGGGGGGTGTTGTTATACACTGAAGCTTTCTTT. The V gene is TRBV19 and the J gene is TRBJ1-1; TRBD1 might be the D gene, on 5 matching bases. The junction carries 14 bases between V and J, which are trimmed by 6 bases and 3 bases respectively. Taken from the germline V gene (reference sequence), the CDR1 and CDR2 loops are LNHDA and SQIVND. From the cysteine up to the phenylalanine, the CDR3 has a length of 14 residues. Only the CDR3 region is kept as DNA, spanning 42 bases read in frame from base 1.